This is a list of T cell receptor beta chains from one sample in a study of identical twins. TCRdb reprocessed the 5' RACE reads via MiXCR and lists one record per CDR3 protein. Of some 440,000 distinct CDR3 sequences in the sample, 24% were seen once. This sample also belongs to another study, concerning T cells expressing NK-cell markers.

Sample: CD4+ T cells sorted from blood. These receptors were obtained from a woman aged 18-35 years in good health. CDR3s include the opening cysteine and the closing phenylalanine or tryptophan. The order of the fields is V gene, J gene, clone size, D gene, CDR3 protein, CDR3 DNA. The D gene is left open where the match is weak. A row's size may be missing; if present it is once, few, many or a size class.

>TRBV20-1|TRBJ2-1|few|TRBD2
CSAGRASGIGDEQFF
TGCAGTGCAGGCCGAGCTAGCGGCATAGGGGATGAGCAGTTCTTC
>TRBV28|TRBJ1-2|few|TRBD1
CASSGRGTGSNYGYTF
TGTGCCAGCAGTGGGAGGGGGACAGGGTCGAACTATGGCTACACCTTC
>TRBV7-6|TRBJ1-1|few|.
CASSATQGNTEAFF
TGTGCCAGCAGCGCGACTCAGGGGAACACTGAAGCTTTCTTT
>TRBV5-6|TRBJ2-3|few|.
CASSLARRGADTQYF
TGTGCCAGCAGCTTGGCGAGACGAGGGGCAGATACGCAGTATTTT
>TRBV3-1|TRBJ2-7|few|.
CASSRTYAGLNREQYF
TGTGCCAGCAGCCGCACTTATGCGGGATTAAATCGGGAGCAGTACTTC
>TRBV3-1|TRBJ2-7|.|TRBD2
CASSQTGGPVLEQYF
TGTGCCAGCAGCCAAACGGGAGGGCCGGTCCTCGAGCAGTACTTC
>TRBV3-1|TRBJ2-5|few|.
CASSQGRGSGTQYF
TGTGCCAGCAGCCAAGGTCGGGGATCAGGGACCCAGTACTTC
>TRBV9|TRBJ2-2|.|.
CASSVTSVTGELFF
TGTGCCAGCAGCGTGACTAGTGTCACCGGGGAGCTGTTTTTT
>TRBV12-3/TRBV12-4|TRBJ2-1|.|.
CASSLGIRTEQFF
TGTGCCAGCAGTTTGGGGATCCGGACTGAGCAGTTCTTC
>TRBV7-9|TRBJ2-1|few|TRBD1
CASSLGIRQGSYNEQFF
TGTGCCAGCAGCTTAGGAATCCGACAGGGGTCCTACAATGAGCAGTTCTTC
>TRBV12-3/TRBV12-4|TRBJ1-3|.|.
CASSLRDPGNTIYF
TGTGCCAGCAGTTTAAGAGACCCTGGAAACACCATATATTTT
>TRBV5-1|TRBJ2-5|few|.
CASSPQGARETQYF
TGCGCCAGCAGCCCGCAAGGTGCGAGGGAGACCCAGTACTTC
>TRBV29-1|TRBJ2-2|.|TRBD2
CSVTSGGNTGELFF
TGCAGCGTCACTAGCGGGGGGAACACCGGGGAGCTGTTTTTT
>TRBV12-3/TRBV12-4|TRBJ1-4|few|.
CASSFGDSVGLNEKLFF
TGTGCCAGCAGTTTTGGGGATTCGGTCGGGTTGAATGAAAAACTGTTTTTT
>TRBV7-8|TRBJ2-3|once|.
CASSFRLWGTDTQYF
TGTGCCAGCAGCTTTCGGCTCTGGGGGACAGATACGCAGTATTTT
>TRBV10-3|TRBJ2-2|.|TRBD2
CAISVPSGSTGELFF
TGTGCCATCAGTGTCCCTAGCGGTTCGACCGGGGAGCTGTTTTTT
>TRBV12-3/TRBV12-4|TRBJ2-7|.|.
CASSLAQTAYEQYF
TGTGCCAGCAGTTTAGCGCAGACAGCCTACGAGCAGTACTTC
>TRBV3-1|TRBJ1-2|.|TRBD1
CASSRGQGDYGYTF
TGTGCCAGCAGCCGCGGACAGGGAGACTATGGCTACACCTTC
>TRBV7-2|TRBJ2-4|few|.
CASSLVWGAGAKNIQYF
TGTGCCAGCAGCTTAGTTTGGGGGGCTGGAGCCAAAAACATTCAGTACTTC
>TRBV19|TRBJ1-4|.|.
CASSIRQVGEKLFF
TGTGCCAGTAGTATTCGGCAGGTGGGGGAAAAACTGTTTTTT
>TRBV27|TRBJ1-2|few|.
CASSLSFGGPLKSGYTF
TGTGCCAGCAGTTTATCGTTCGGGGGACCCCTGAAGTCTGGCTACACCTTC
>TRBV29-1|TRBJ2-7|.|.
CSSGTLYEQYF
TGCAGCTCCGGGACACTCTACGAGCAGTACTTC
>TRBV18|TRBJ1-6|few|.
CASSPSENSPLHF
TGTGCCAGCTCACCCTCAGAGAATTCACCCCTCCACTTT
>TRBV11-3|TRBJ2-2|.|.
CASSPRQSNTGELFF
TGTGCCAGCAGCCCTCGACAGAGTAACACCGGGGAGCTGTTTTTT
>TRBV11-2|TRBJ2-2|few|.
CASTQSPTNTGELFF
TGTGCCTCAACACAGTCCCCGACGAACACCGGGGAGCTGTTTTTT
>TRBV10-3|TRBJ1-5|few|TRBD1
CAIGTVNQPQHF
TGTGCCATCGGGACAGTGAATCAGCCCCAGCATTTT
>TRBV5-6|TRBJ2-7|few|.
CASSLDWVSSYEQYF
TGTGCCAGCAGCTTGGATTGGGTCTCAAGCTACGAGCAGTACTTC
>TRBV9|TRBJ1-1|few|.
CASSVGGGKGTEAFF
TGTGCCAGCAGCGTAGGCGGCGGTAAAGGTACTGAAGCTTTCTTT
>TRBV6-1|TRBJ2-5|.|.
CASSTPGPTTTQYF
TGTGCCAGCAGTACCCCCGGGCCCACCACGACCCAGTACTTC
>TRBV4-1|TRBJ2-7|.|.
CASKRNVRRGPSYEQYF
TGCGCCAGCAAACGAAATGTACGGCGGGGGCCCTCCTACGAGCAGTACTTC
>TRBV7-9|TRBJ2-7|.|TRBD2
CASSPLGTSGAYEQYF
TGTGCCAGCAGCCCCCTGGGGACTAGCGGTGCCTACGAGCAGTACTTC
>TRBV7-6|TRBJ2-1|.|.
CASSLGRGPYNEQFF
TGTGCCAGCAGCTTGGGTCGGGGGCCTTACAATGAGCAGTTCTTC
>TRBV5-8|TRBJ1-4|few|.
CASSLRRRGANEKLFF
TGTGCCAGCAGCTTGAGGAGGCGAGGGGCTAATGAAAAACTGTTTTTT
>TRBV20-1|TRBJ2-5|few|.
CSARDPFTETQYF
TGCAGTGCTAGAGATCCCTTTACGGAGACCCAGTACTTC
>TRBV12-3/TRBV12-4|TRBJ1-1|.|.
CASRRRTGNTEAFF
TGTGCCAGCAGACGACGGACGGGAAACACTGAAGCTTTCTTT
>TRBV12-3/TRBV12-4|TRBJ1-1|few|.
CASSKVGAEAFF
TGTGCCAGCAGCAAAGTGGGCGCTGAAGCTTTCTTT
>TRBV5-4|TRBJ2-1|many|.
CASSAGLLAHSYNEQFF
TGTGCCAGCAGCGCGGGACTCCTCGCGCACTCCTACAATGAGCAGTTCTTC
>TRBV30|TRBJ2-2|.|.
CAWSVGRRSNTGELFF
TGTGCCTGGAGTGTCGGCAGGCGATCGAACACCGGGGAGCTGTTTTTT
>TRBV5-1|TRBJ2-5|many|TRBD1
CASRDRVQETQYF
TGCGCCAGCAGAGACAGGGTCCAAGAGACCCAGTACTTC
>TRBV5-1|TRBJ2-7|few|.
CARRGQRGYYEQYF
TGCGCCAGGCGGGGACAGAGGGGCTACTACGAGCAGTACTTC
>TRBV6-1|TRBJ2-3|.|.
CASSDRGQVTDTQYF
TGTGCCAGCAGTGACCGTGGACAAGTCACAGATACGCAGTATTTT
>TRBV12-3/TRBV12-4|TRBJ2-2|few|TRBD1
CASSRGQGTDGELFF
TGTGCCAGCAGCCGGGGACAGGGGACCGATGGGGAGCTGTTTTTT
>TRBV4-1|TRBJ2-7|few|TRBD1
CASSQKTGQGSYEQYF
TGCGCCAGCAGCCAAAAAACGGGACAGGGGTCCTACGAGCAGTACTTC
>TRBV20-1|TRBJ1-2|.|.
CSIGGGNYGYTF
TGCAGTATAGGTGGGGGGAACTATGGCTACACCTTC
>TRBV6-2/TRBV6-3|TRBJ2-4|.|.
CASSYPGVVGKAKNIQYF
TGTGCCAGCAGTTACCCGGGGGTAGTCGGCAAGGCCAAAAACATTCAGTACTTC
>TRBV5-1|TRBJ2-5|.|.
CASSLYSAETQYF
TGCGCCAGCAGCTTGTACTCAGCAGAGACCCAGTACTTC
>TRBV29-1|TRBJ2-2|.|TRBD1
CSVRTGPAANTGELFF
TGCAGCGTTAGGACAGGTCCAGCGGCGAACACCGGGGAGCTGTTTTTT
>TRBV25-1|TRBJ1-1|.|.
CASSGLRDGEAFF
TGTGCCAGCAGTGGTCTCCGGGACGGTGAAGCTTTCTTT
>TRBV7-9|TRBJ2-1|.|TRBD2
CASGGTSGTNEQFF
TGTGCCAGCGGGGGGACTAGCGGGACTAATGAGCAGTTCTTC
>TRBV11-2|TRBJ2-3|.|.
CASSLGSPLRTDTQYF
TGTGCCAGCAGCTTAGGGTCTCCTCTTCGCACAGATACGCAGTATTTT
>TRBV18|TRBJ2-7|.|.
CASSPDGGEQYF
TGTGCCAGCTCCCCTGATGGAGGCGAGCAGTACTTC
>TRBV5-1|TRBJ2-1|few|.
CASSFIQGFDEQFF
TGCGCCAGCAGCTTTATTCAAGGTTTCGATGAGCAGTTCTTC
>TRBV18|TRBJ2-2|.|.
CASSPNQGPDTGELFF
TGTGCCAGCTCACCGAACCAGGGGCCGGACACCGGGGAGCTGTTTTTT
>TRBV10-3|TRBJ1-5|few|.
CAISEGGGGNQPQHF
TGTGCCATCAGTGAGGGCGGGGGCGGCAATCAGCCCCAGCATTTT
>TRBV5-5|TRBJ2-7|.|.
CASSFVRDSSRLEQYF
TGTGCCAGCAGCTTCGTAAGGGACTCAAGTCGGCTCGAGCAGTACTTC
>TRBV20-1|TRBJ1-1|.|.
CSASRDTYVNTEAFF
TGCAGTGCTAGTCGGGACACCTACGTGAACACTGAAGCTTTCTTT
>TRBV5-4|TRBJ1-1|.|.
CASSLGSEHTEAFF
TGTGCCAGCAGCTTGGGATCAGAACACACTGAAGCTTTCTTT
>TRBV5-5|TRBJ2-1|.|.
CASSLESGSGEQFF
TGTGCCAGCAGCTTGGAGTCAGGGTCGGGTGAGCAGTTCTTC